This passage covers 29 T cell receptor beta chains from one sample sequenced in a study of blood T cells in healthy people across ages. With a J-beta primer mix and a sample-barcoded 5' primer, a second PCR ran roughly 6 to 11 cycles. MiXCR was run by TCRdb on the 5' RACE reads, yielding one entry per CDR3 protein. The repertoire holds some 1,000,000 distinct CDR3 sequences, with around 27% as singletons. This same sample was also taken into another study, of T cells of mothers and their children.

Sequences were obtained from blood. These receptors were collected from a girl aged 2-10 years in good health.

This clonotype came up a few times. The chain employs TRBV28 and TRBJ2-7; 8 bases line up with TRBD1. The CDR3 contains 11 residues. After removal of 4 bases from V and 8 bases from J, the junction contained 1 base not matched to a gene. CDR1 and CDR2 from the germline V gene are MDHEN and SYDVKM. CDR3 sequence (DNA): TGTGCCAGCAGTTGGACAGGGAAGCAGTACTTC. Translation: CASSWTGKQYF.

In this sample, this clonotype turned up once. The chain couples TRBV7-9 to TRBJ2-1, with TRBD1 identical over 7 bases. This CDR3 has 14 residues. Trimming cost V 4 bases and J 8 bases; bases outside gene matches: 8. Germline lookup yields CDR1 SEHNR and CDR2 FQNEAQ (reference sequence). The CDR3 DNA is TGTGCCAGCAGCTCCCGGGTTCAGGGGGATGAGCAGTTCTTC. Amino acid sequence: CASSSRVQGDEQFF.

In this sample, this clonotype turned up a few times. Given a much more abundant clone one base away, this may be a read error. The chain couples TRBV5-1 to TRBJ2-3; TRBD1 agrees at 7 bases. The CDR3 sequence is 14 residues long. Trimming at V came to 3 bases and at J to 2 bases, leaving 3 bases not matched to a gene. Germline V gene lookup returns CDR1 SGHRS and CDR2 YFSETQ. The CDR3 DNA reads TGCGCCAGCAGCTGGGGACAGTCCACAGATACGCAGTATTTT. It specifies CASSWGQSTDTQYF.

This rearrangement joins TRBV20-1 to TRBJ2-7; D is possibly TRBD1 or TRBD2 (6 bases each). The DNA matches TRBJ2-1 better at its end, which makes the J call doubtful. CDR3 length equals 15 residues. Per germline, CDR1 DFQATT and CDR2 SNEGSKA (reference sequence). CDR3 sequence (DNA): TGCAGTGCTAGAGATGAGGGGGGCCCTTCAGATGAGCAGTTCTTC. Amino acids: CSARDEGGPSDEQFF.

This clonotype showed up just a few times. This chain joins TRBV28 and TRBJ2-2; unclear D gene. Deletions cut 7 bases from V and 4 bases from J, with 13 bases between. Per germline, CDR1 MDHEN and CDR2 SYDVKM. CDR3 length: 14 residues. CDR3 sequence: CASIRTTITGELFF. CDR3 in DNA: TGTGCCAGCATTAGGACGACCATCACCGGGGAGCTGTTTTTT.

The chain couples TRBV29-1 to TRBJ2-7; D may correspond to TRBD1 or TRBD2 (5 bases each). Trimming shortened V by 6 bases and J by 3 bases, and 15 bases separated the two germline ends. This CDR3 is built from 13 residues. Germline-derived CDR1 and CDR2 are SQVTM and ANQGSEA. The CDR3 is CSVRKGPNYEQYF. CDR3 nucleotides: TGCAGCGTACGAAAGGGACCAAACTACGAGCAGTACTTC.

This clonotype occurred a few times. CDR3 DNA sequence: TGTGCCAGCAGCAAAGAACACGGACAGGGGGACGGGGAGCTGTTTTTT. Translating gives CASSKEHGQGDGELFF. J is TRBJ2-2 and V is TRBV21-1; the table's D call, TRBD1, was not checked against the DNA. TRBV21-1 is flagged as a pseudogene. CDR3 size: 16 residues.

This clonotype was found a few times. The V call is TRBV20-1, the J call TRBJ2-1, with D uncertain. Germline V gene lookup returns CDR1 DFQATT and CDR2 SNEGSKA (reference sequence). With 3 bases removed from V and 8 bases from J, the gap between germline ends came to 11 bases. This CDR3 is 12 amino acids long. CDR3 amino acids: CSASVGRDEQFF. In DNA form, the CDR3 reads TGCAGTGCTAGTGTGGGTCGCGATGAGCAGTTCTTC.

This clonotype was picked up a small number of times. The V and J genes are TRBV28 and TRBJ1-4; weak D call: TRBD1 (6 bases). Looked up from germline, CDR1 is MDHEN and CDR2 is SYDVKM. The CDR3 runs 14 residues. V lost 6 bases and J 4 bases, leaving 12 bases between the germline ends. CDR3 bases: TGTGCCAGCAGCCAGGGGAGGTTTAATGAAAAACTGTTTTTT. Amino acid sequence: CASSQGRFNEKLFF.

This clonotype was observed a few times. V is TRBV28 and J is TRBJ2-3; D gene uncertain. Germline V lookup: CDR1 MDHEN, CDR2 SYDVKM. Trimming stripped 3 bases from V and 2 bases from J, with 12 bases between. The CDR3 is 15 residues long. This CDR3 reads CASSFHGPFTDTQYF. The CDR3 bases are TGTGCCAGCAGTTTCCACGGACCTTTCACAGATACGCAGTATTTT.

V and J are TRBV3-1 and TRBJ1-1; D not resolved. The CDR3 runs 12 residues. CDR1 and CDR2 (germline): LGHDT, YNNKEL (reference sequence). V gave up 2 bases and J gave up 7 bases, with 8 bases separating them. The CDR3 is CASSQLSGEAFF. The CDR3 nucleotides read TGTGCCAGCAGCCAACTCAGCGGTGAAGCTTTCTTT.

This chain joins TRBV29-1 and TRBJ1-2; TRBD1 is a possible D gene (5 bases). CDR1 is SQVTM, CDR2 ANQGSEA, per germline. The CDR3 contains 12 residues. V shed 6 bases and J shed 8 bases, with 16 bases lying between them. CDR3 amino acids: CSVGGGPGGYTF. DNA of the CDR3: TGCAGCGTCGGGGGTGGACCGGGCGGCTACACCTTC.

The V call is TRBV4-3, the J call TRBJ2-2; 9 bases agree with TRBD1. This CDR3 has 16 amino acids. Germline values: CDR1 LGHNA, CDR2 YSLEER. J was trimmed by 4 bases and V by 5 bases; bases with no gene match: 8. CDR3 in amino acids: CASSWGQGRVTGELFF. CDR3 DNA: TGCGCCAGCAGCTGGGGACAGGGACGGGTCACCGGGGAGCTGTTTTTT.

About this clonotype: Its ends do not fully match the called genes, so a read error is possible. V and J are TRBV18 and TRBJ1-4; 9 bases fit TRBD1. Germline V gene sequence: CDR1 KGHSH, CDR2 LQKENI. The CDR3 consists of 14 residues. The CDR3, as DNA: TGTGCCAGCTCGCCACAGGGGGCGGATGAAAAACTGTTTTTT. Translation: CASSPQGADEKLFF.

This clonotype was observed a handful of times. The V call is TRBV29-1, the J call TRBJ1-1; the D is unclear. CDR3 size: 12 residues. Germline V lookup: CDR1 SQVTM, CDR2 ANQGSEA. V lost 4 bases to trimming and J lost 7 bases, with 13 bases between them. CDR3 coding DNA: TGCAGCGTTGGGGATGACCGGTATGAAGCTTTCTTT. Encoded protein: CSVGDDRYEAFF.

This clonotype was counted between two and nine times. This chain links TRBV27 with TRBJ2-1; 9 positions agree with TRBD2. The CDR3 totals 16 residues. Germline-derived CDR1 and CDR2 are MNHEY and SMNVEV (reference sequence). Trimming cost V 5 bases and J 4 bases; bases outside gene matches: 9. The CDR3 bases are TGTGCCAGCAGTAGGGCCGGCGGGAGGGCTTACAATGAGCAGTTCTTC. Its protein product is CASSRAGGRAYNEQFF.

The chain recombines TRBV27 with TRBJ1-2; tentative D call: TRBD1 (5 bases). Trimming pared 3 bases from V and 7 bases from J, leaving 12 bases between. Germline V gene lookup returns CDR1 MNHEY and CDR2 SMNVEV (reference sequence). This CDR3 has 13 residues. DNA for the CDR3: TGTGCCAGCAGTTTGGGGGGGGAAGCTGGCTACACCTTC. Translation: CASSLGGEAGYTF.

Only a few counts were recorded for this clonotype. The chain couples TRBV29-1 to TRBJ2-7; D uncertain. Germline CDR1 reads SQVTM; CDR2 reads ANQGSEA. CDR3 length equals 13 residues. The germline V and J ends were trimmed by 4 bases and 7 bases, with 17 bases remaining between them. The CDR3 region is CSVVFAVGTEQYF. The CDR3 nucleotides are TGCAGCGTTGTGTTTGCGGTTGGTACGGAGCAGTACTTC.

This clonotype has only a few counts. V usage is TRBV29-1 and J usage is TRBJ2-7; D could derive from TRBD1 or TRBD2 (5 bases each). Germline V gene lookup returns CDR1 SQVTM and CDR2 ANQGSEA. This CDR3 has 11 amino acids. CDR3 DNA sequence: TGCAGAGTGGGACCGGTCTACGAGCAGTACTTC. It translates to CRVGPVYEQYF.

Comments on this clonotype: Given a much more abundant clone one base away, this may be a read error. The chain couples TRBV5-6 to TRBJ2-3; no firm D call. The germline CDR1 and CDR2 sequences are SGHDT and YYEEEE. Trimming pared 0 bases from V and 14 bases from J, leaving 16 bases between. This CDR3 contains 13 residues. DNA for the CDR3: TGTGCCAGCAGCTTGGTTGCCACCGCCCCGCGGTATTTT. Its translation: CASSLVATAPRYF.

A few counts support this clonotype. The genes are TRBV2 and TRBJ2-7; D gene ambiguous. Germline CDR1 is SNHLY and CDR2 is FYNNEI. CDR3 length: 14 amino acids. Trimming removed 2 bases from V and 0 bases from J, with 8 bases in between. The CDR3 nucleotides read TGTGCCAGCAGTGAATTCAAAAGCTCCTACGAGCAGTACTTC. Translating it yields CASSEFKSSYEQYF.

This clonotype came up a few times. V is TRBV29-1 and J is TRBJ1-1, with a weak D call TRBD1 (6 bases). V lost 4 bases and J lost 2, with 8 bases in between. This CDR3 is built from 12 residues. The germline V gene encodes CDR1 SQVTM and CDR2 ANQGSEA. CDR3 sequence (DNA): TGCAGCGTTGCAGGGGTTAACACTGAAGCTTTCTTT. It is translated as CSVAGVNTEAFF.

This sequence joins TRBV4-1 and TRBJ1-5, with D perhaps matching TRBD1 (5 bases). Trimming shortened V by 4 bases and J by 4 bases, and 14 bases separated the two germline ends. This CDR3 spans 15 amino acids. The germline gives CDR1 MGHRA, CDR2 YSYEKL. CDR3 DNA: TGCGCCAGCAGCCCTCGGGACGCTAAGAATCAGCCCCAGCATTTT. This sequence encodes CASSPRDAKNQPQHF.

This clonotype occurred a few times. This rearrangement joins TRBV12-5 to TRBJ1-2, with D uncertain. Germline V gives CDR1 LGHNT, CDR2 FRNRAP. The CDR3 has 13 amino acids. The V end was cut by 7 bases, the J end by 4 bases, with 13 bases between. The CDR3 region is CASATMGSYGYTF. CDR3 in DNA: TGTGCTAGTGCCACCATGGGGTCCTATGGCTACACCTTC.

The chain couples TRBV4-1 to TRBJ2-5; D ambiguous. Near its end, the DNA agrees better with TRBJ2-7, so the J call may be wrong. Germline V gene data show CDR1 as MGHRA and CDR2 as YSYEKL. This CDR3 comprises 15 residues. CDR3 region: CASSQASALPHEQYF. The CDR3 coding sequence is TGCGCCAGCAGCCAAGCGAGCGCACTACCCCACGAGCAGTACTTC.

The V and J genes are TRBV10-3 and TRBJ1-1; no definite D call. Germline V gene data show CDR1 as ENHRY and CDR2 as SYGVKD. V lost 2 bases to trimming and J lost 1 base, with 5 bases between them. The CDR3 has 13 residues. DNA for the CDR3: TGTGCCATCAGTGAGCACTCGAACACTGAAGCTTTCTTT. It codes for CAISEHSNTEAFF.

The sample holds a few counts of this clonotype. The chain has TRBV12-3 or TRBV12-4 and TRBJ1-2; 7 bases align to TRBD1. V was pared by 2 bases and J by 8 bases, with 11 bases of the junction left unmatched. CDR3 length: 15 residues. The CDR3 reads CASSLSSRGQQGYTF. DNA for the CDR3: TGTGCCAGCAGTTTATCTTCTAGGGGGCAACAGGGCTACACCTTC.

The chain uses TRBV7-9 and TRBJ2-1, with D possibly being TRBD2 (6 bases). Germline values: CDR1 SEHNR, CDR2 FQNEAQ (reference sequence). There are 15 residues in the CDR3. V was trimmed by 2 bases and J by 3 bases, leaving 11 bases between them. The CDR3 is CASSLIDGSYNEQFF. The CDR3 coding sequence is TGTGCCAGCAGCTTAATCGACGGGAGCTACAATGAGCAGTTCTTC.

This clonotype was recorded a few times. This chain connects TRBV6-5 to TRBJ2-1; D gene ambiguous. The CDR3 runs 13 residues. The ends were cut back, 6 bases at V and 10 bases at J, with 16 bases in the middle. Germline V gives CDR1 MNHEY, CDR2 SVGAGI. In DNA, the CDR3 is TGTGCCAGCAGCCCCACTTGGGGATGGGAGCAGTTCTTC. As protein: CASSPTWGWEQFF.